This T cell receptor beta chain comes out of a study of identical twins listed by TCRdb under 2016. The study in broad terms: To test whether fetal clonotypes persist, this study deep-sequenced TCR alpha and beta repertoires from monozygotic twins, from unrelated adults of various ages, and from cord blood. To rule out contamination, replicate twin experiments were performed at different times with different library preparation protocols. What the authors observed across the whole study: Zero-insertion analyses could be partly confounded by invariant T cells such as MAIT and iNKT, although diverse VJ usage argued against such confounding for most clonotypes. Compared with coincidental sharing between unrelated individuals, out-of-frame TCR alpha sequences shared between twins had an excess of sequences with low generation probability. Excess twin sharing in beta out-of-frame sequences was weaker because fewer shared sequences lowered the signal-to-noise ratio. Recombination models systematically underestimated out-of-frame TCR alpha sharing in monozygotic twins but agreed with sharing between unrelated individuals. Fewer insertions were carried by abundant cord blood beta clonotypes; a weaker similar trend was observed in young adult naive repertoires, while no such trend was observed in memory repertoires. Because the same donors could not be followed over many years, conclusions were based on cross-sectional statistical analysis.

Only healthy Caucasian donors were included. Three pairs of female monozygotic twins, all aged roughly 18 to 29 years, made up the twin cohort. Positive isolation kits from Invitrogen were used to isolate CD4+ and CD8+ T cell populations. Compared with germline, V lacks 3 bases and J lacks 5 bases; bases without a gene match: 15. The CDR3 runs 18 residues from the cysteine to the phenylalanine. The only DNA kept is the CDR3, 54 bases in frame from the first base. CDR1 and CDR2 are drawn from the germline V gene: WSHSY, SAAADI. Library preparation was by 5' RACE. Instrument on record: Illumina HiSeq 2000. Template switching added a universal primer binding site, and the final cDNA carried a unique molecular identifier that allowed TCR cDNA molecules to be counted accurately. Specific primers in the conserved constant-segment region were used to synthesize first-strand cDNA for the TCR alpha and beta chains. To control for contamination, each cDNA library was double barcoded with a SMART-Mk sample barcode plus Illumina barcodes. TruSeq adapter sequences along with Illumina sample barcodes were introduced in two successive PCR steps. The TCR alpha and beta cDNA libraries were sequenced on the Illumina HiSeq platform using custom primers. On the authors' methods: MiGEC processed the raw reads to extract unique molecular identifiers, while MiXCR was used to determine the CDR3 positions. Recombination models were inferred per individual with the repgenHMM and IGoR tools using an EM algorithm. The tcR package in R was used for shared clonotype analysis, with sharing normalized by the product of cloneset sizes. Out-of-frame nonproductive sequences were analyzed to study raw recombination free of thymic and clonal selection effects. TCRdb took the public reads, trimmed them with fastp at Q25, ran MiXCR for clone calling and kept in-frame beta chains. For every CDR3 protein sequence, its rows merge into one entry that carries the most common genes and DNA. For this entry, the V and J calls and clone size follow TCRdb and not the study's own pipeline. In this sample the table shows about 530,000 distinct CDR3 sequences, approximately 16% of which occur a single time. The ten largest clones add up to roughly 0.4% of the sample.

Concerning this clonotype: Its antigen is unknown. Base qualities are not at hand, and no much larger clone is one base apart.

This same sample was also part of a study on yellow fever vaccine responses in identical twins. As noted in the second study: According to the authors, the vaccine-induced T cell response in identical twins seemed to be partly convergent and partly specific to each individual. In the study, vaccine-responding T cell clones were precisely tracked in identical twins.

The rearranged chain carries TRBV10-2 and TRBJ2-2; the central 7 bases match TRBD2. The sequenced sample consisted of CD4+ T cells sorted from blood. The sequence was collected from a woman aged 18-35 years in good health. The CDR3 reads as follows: CASSDTPAAGVRTGELFF. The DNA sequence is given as TGCGCCAGCAGTGATACTCCGGCGGCGGGAGTACGAACCGGGGAGCTGTTTTTT.